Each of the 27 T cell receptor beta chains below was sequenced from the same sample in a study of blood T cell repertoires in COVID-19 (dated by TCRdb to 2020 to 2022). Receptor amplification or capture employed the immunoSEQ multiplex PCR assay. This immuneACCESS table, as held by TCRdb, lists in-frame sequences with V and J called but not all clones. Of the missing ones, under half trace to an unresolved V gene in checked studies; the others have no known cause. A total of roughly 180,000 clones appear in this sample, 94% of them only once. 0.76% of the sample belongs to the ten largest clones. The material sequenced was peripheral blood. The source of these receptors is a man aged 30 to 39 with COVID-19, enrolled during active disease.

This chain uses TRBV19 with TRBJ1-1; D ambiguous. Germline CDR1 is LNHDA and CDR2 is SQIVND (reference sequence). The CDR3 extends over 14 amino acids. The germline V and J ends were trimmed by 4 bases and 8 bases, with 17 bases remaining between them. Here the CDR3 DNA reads TGTGCCAGTAGTACCTCCTCGTGGGGAGAAGAAGCTTTCTTT. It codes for CASSTSSWGEEAFF.

The CDR3, as DNA: TGTGCCAGCAGCCTAGCGGGGCTCTACGAGCAGTACTTC. Translation gives CASSLAGLYEQYF. This chain uses TRBV5-4 with TRBJ2-7; the match to TRBD2 covers 9 bases. The CDR3 extends over 13 amino acids. Germline CDR1 reads SGHNT; CDR2 reads YYREEE (reference sequence). V lost 4 bases, J lost 3 bases, and 2 bases stayed unmatched.

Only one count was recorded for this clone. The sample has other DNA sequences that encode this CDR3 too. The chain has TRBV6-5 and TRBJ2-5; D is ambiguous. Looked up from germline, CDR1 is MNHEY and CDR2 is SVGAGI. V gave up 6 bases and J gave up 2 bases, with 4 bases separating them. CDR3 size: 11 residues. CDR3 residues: CASSTQETQYF. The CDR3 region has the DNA TGTGCCAGCAGCACACAAGAGACCCAGTACTTC.

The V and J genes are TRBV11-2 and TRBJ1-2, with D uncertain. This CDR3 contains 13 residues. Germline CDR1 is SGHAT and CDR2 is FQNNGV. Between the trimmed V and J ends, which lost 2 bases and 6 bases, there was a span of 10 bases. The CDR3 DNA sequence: TGTGCCAGCAGCTTAATCCCGGAGAATGGCTACACCTTC. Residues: CASSLIPENGYTF.

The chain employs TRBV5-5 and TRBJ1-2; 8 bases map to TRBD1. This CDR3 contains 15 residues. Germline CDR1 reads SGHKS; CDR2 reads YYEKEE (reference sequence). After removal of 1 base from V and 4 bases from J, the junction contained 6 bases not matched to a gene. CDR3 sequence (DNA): TGTGCCAGCAGCTTGAAAACGGGACAGGTCTATGGCTACACCTTC. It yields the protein CASSLKTGQVYGYTF.

The DNA for the CDR3 is TGTGCCAGCAGCCAAATCGGTGGAGGGACAGATACGCAGTATTTT. Translating it yields CASSQIGGGTDTQYF. The chain uses TRBV3-1 (or the pseudogene TRBV3-2) and TRBJ2-3; maybe TRBD2 (6 bases). The ends were cut back, 2 bases at V and 3 bases at J, with 12 bases in the middle. The CDR3 consists of 15 residues. The germline CDR1 and CDR2 sequences are LGHDT and YNNKEL (reference sequence).

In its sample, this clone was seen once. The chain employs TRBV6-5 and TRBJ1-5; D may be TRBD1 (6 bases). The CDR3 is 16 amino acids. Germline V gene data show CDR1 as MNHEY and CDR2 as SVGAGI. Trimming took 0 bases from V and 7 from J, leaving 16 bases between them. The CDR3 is CASSYSGWGLGQPQHF. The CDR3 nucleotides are TGTGCCAGCAGTTACTCGGGGTGGGGGCTAGGCCAGCCCCAGCATTTT.

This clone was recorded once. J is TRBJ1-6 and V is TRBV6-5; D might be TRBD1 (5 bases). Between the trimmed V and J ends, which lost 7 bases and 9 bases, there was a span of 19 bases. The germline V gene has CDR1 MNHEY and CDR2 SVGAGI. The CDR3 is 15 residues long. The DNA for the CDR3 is TGTGCCAGCACCCACCCGGGGGTAGGTGGTTCACCCCTCCACTTT. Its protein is CASTHPGVGGSPLHF.

The CDR3 DNA follows: TGTGCCAGCAGTTACTCGTTGAGGGTGGGCGGCACTGAAGCTTTCTTT. It codes for CASSYSLRVGGTEAFF. This rearrangement joins TRBV6-5 to TRBJ1-1; D is ambiguous. The CDR3 runs to 16 residues. V was trimmed by 0 bases and J by 4 bases, leaving 15 bases between them. CDR1 and CDR2 (germline): MNHEY, SVGAGI.

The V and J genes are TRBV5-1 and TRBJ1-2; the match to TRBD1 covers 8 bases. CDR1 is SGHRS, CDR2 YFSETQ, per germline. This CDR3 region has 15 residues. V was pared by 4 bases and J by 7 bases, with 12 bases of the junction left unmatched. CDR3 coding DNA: TGCGCCAGCAGCGAGGGACAGGAGGGGTTATCTGGCTACACCTTC. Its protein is CASSEGQEGLSGYTF.

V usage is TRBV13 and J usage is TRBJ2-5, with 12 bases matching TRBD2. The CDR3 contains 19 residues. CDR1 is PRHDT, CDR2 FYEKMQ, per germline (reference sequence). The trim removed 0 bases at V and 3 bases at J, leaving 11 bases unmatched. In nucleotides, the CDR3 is TGTGCCAGCAGCTTAGGTTTTAGGGGGACTAGCGGGCCAGAAGAGACCCAGTACTTC. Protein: CASSLGFRGTSGPEETQYF.

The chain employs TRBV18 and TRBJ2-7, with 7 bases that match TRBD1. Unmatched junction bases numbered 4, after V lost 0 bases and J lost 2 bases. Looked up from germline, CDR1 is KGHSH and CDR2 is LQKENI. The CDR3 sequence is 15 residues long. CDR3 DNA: TGTGCCAGCTCACCACCCGACAGGGCGACCTACGAGCAGTACTTC. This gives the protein CASSPPDRATYEQYF. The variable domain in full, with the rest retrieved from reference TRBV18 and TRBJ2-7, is NAGVMQNPRHLVRRRGQEARLRCSPMKGHSHVYWYRQLPEEGLKFMVYLQKENIIDESGMPKERFSAEFPKEGPSILRIQQVVRGDSAAYFCASSPPDRATYEQYFGPGTRLTVT.

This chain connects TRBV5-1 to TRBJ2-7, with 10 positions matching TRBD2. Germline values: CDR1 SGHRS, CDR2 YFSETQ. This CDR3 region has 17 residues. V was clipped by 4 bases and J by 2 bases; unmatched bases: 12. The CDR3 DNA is TGCGCCAGCAGCAGAGGCACCCTAGCGGGGGTAACCTACGAGCAGTACTTC. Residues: CASSRGTLAGVTYEQYF.

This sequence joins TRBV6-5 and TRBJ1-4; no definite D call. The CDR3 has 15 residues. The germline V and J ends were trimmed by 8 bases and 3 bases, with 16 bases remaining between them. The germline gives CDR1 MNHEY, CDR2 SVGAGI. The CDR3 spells CASEEGSEANEKLFF. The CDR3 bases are TGTGCCAGCGAAGAAGGTAGTGAGGCTAATGAAAAACTGTTTTTT.

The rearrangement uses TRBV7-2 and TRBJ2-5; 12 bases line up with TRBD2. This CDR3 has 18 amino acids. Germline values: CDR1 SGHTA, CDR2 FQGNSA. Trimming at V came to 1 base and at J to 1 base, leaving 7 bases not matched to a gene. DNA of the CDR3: TGTGCCAGCAGCTTAGAGGCTAGCGGGGGGGCCCCCCAAGAGACCCAGTACTTC. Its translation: CASSLEASGGAPQETQYF.

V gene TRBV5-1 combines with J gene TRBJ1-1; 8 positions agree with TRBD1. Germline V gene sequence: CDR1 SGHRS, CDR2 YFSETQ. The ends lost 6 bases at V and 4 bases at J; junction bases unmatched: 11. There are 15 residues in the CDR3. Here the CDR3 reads CASTGQGPLGTEAFF. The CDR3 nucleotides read TGCGCCAGCACCGGACAGGGACCATTAGGCACTGAAGCTTTCTTT. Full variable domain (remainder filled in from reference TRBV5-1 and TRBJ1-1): KAGVTQTPRYLIKTRGQQVTLSCSPISGHRSVSWYQQTPGQGLQFLFEYFSETQRNKGNFPGRFSGRQFSNSRSEMNVSTLELGDSALYLCASTGQGPLGTEAFFGQGTRLTVV.

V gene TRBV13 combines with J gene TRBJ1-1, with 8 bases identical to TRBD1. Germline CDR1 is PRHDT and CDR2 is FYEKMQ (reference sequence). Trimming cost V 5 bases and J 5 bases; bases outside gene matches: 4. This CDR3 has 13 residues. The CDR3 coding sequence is TGTGCCAGCAGCCTACAGGGGGGGACTGAAGCTTTCTTT. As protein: CASSLQGGTEAFF.

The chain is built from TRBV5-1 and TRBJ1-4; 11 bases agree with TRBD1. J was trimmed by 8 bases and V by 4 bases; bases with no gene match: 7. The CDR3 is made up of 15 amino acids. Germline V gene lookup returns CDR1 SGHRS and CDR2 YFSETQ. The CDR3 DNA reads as TGCGCCAGCAGCCCTACCGGGACAGGGGGGGAAAAACTGTTTTTT. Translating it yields CASSPTGTGGEKLFF.

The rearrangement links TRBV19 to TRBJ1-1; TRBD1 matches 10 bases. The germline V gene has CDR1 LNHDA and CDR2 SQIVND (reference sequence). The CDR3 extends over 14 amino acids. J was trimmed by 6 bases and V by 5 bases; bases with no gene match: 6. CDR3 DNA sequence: TGTGCCAGTAGTCAGGGACAGGGGTTGGCTGAAGCTTTCTTT. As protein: CASSQGQGLAEAFF.

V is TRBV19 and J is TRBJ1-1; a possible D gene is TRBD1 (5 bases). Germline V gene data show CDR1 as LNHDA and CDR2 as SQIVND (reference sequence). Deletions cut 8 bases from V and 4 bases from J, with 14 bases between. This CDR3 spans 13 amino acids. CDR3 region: CASGRAHRTEAFF. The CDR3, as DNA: TGTGCCAGTGGCAGGGCCCACCGCACTGAAGCTTTCTTT.

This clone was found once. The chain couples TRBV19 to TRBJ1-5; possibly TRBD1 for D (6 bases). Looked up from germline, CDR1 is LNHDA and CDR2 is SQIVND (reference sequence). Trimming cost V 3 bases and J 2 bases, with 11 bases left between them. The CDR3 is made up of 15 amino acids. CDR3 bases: TGTGCCAGTAGTATGTGGGGGCTAGGCAATCAGCCCCAGCATTTT. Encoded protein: CASSMWGLGNQPQHF.

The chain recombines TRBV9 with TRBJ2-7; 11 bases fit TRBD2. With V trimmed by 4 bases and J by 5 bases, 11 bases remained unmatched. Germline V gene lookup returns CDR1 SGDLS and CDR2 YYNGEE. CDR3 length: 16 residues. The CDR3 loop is CASSPIGASGGHEQYF. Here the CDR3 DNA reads TGTGCCAGCAGCCCGATTGGGGCTAGCGGGGGGCACGAGCAGTACTTC.

CDR3 DNA: TGTGCCAGCAGCTTAGACAGGGACGCTTTCTTT. Residues: CASSLDRDAFF. V gene TRBV7-9 combines with J gene TRBJ1-1; D is possibly TRBD1 (6 bases). The CDR3 has 11 amino acids. Germline CDR1 and CDR2: SEHNR and FQNEAQ (reference sequence). V gave up 1 base and J gave up 11 bases, with 8 bases separating them.

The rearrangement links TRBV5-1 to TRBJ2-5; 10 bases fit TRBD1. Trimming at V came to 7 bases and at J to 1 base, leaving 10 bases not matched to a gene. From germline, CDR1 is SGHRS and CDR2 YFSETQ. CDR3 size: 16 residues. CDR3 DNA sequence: TGCGCCAGCGGCGGGACAGGGGAATACAGCCAAGAGACCCAGTACTTC. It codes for CASGGTGEYSQETQYF. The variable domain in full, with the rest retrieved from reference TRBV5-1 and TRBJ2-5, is KAGVTQTPRYLIKTRGQQVTLSCSPISGHRSVSWYQQTPGQGLQFLFEYFSETQRNKGNFPGRFSGRQFSNSRSEMNVSTLELGDSALYLCASGGTGEYSQETQYFGPGTRLLVL.

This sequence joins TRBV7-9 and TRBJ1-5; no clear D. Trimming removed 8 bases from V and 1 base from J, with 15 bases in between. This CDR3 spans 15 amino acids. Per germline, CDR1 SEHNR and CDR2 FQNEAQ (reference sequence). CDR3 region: CASGPIILSNQPQHF. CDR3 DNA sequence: TGTGCCAGCGGGCCCATTATATTGAGCAATCAGCCCCAGCATTTT. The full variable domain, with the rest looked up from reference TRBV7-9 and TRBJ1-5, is DTGVSQNPRHKITKRGQNVTFRCDPISEHNRLYWYRQTLGQGPEFLTYFQNEAQLEKSRLLSDRFSAERPKGSFSTLEIQRTEQGDSAMYLCASGPIILSNQPQHFGDGTRLSIL.

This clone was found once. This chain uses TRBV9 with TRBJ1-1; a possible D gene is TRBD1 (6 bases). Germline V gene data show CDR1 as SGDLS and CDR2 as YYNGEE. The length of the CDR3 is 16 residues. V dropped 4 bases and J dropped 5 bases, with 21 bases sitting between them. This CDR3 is CASSIGVGRGGTEAFF. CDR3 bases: TGTGCCAGCAGCATAGGAGTTGGCAGGGGTGGAACTGAAGCTTTCTTT.

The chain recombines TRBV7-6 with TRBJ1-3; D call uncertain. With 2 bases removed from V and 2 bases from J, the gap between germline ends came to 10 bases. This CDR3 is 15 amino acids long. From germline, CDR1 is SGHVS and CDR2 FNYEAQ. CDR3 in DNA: TGTGCCAGCAGCTTAAATTCCTTCCCTGGAAACACCATATATTTT. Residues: CASSLNSFPGNTIYF. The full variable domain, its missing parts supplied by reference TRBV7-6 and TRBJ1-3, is GAGVSQSPRYKVTKRGQDVALRCDPISGHVSLYWYRQALGQGPEFLTYFNYEAQQDKSGLPNDRFSAERPEGSISTLTIQRTEQRDSAMYRCASSLNSFPGNTIYFGEGSWLTVV.